This T cell receptor (beta chain) was identified during a study of blood T cell repertoires in COVID-19. The assay was immunoSEQ multiplex PCR, and TCRdb's table has in-frame clones only and misses some. The sample consists of 250,000 to 350,000 clones, 65% to 85% of them appearing once. Germline lookup yields CDR1 SQVTM and CDR2 ANQGSEA. The CDR3 sequence is 12 residues long. V trimming: 4 bases; J trimming: 8 bases; junction bases outside the gene matches: 7. The sample comprised peripheral blood. The V gene is TRBV29-1, the J gene TRBJ1-2, with 7 bases lining up with TRBD1. The receptor's source is a human donor with COVID-19, enrolled during active disease. The donor label of this sample is uncertain. The CDR3 coding sequence is TGCAGCGTTGGAGGGGGCAGGAGAGGCTACACCTTC. Residues: CSVGGGRRGYTF.